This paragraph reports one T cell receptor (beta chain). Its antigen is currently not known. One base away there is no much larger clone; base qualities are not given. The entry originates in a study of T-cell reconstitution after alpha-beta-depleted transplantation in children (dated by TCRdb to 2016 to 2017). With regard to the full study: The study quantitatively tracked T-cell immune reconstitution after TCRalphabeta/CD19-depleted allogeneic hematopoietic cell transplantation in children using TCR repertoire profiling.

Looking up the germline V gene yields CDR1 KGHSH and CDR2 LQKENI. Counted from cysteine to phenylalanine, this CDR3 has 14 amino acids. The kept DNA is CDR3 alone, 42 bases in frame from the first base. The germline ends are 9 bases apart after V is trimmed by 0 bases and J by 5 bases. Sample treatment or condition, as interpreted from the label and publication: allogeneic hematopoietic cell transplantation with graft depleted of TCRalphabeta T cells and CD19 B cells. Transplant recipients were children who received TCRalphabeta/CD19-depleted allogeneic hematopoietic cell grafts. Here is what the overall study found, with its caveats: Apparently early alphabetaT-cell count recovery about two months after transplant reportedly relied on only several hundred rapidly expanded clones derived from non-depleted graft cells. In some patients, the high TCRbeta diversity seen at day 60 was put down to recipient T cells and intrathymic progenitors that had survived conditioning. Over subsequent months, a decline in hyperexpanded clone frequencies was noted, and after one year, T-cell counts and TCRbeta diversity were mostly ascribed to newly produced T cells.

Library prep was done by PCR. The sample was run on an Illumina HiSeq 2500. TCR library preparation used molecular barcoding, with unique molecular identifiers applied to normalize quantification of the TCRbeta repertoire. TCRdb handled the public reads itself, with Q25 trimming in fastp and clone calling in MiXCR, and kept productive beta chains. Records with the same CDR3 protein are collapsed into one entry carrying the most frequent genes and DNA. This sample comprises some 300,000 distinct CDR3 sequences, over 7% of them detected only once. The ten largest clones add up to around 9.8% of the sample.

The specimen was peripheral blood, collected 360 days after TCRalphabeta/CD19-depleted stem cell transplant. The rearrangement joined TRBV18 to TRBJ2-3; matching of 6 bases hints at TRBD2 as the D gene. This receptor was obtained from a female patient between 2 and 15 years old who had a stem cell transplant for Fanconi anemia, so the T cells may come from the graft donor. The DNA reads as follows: TGTGCCAGCTCACCACCGACGGGGGTAGATACGCAGTATTTT. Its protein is CASSPPTGVDTQYF.